This T cell receptor beta chain was observed in a study of spatial heterogeneity in lung cancer. On the study more broadly: The library had UMIs, and each TCR and UMI pair averaged more than ten raw reads.

Germline V gene data show CDR1 as DFQATT and CDR2 as SNEGSKA (reference sequence). This CDR3 contains 14 residues. V gave up 0 bases and J gave up 1 base, with 7 bases separating them. Documented time point: sample taken at primary tumor resection. The study sequenced unsorted whole RNA from tumor, nontumor lung or frozen PBMC. In this sample, this clonotype turned up many times. Via MiXCR, TCRdb re-called the 5' RACE reads, giving one row per CDR3 protein. The sample gives 30,000 to 45,000 distinct CDR3 sequences, approximately 3.1% of which show up once; about 34% is in the top ten. This clonotype was sampled from a male donor with early-stage non-small cell lung cancer. The V call is TRBV20-1, the J call TRBJ1-3, with D uncertain. This specimen was normal lung tissue next to the tumor, taken at surgery. CDR3 residues: CSARDLRSGNTIYF. The CDR3 region has the DNA TGCAGTGCTAGAGATCTTCGATCTGGAAACACCATATATTTT.